This T cell receptor beta chain derives from a study of T cell changes during pregnancy in multiple sclerosis. The CDR3 spans 18 residues. Unmatched junction bases numbered 14, after V lost 1 base and J lost 4 bases. Per the germline V gene, CDR1 is SNHLY and CDR2 is FYNNEI. Assay used: immunoSEQ multiplex PCR; TCRdb lists only in-frame clones, some missing. The sample comprises about 70,000 clones, 92% of which are singletons, and about 1.5% rests with the top ten. The specimen was peripheral blood, collected after pregnancy. The receptor was derived from a female donor with multiple sclerosis, enrolled in a pregnancy study. The gene calls are TRBV2 and TRBJ1-2, with TRBD1 matching 8 bases. This CDR3 is CASSEGYQSRDRLYGYTF. The CDR3 nucleotides are TGTGCCAGCAGTGAAGGATACCAGAGTAGGGACAGGCTCTATGGCTACACCTTC.